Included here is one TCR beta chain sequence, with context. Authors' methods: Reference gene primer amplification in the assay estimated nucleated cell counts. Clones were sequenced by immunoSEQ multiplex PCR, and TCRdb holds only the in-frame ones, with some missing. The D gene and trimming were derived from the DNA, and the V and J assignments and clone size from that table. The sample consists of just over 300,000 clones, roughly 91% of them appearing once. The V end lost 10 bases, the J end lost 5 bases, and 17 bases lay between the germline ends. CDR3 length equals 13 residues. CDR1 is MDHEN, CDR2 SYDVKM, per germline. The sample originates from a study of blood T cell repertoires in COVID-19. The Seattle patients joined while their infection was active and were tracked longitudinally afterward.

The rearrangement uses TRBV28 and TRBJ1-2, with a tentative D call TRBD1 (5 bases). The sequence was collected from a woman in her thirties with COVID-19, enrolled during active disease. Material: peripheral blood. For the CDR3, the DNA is TGTGCCATCGCCACTCGGGGGGTGTATGGCTACACCTTC. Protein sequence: CAIATRGVYGYTF.